The 10 T cell receptor beta chains reported below all come from one sample, sequenced in a study of CD8+ T cells in alopecia areata. In each case, RNA was isolated and then reverse transcribed into cDNA as the sequencing template. Sequencing used immunoSEQ multiplex PCR; TCRdb keeps in-frame clones, though not all of them. The profile shows 100,000 to 150,000 clones, roughly 61% of them singletons. Sample: CD4+ T cells sorted from blood, taken at week 0. These TCRs come from a human donor with alopecia areata.

The table lists this clone with a few counts. This rearrangement joins TRBV2 to TRBJ1-2; no clear D. CDR3 size: 14 residues. Per the germline V gene, CDR1 is SNHLY and CDR2 is FYNNEI. Trimming removed 3 bases from V and 0 bases from J, with 8 bases in between. The CDR3 here is CASSDQTANYGYTF. The CDR3, as DNA: TGTGCCAGCAGTGACCAAACAGCTAACTATGGCTACACCTTC.

This chain connects TRBV15 to TRBJ2-2; TRBD2 agrees at 9 bases. The V segment lost 3 bases and the J segment 11 bases; nucleotides outside the gene matches: 10. Germline CDR1 and CDR2: LNHNV and YYDKDF (reference sequence). This CDR3 is built from 15 residues. The chain's CDR3 is CATSSVGLARLELFF. The CDR3 DNA reads TGTGCCACCAGCAGTGTTGGACTAGCGAGGCTCGAGCTGTTTTTT.

This rearrangement joins TRBV7-3 to TRBJ2-3; 8 nucleotides align to TRBD2. Germline assignment: CDR1 SGHTA and CDR2 FQGTGA. The CDR3 runs 16 residues. The J segment lost 7 bases and the V segment lost 4 bases, leaving 13 bases of the junction unmatched. The CDR3 DNA sequence: TGTGCCAGCAGCTCCGGCGGACTAGCCGGCGCGCATACGCAGTATTTT. Residues: CASSSGGLAGAHTQYF. Supplemented by reference TRBV7-3 and TRBJ2-3, the full variable domain reads GAGVSQTPSNKVTEKGKYVELRCDPISGHTALYWYRQSLGQGPEFLIYFQGTGAADDSGLPNDRFFAVRPEGSVSTLKIQRTERGDSAVYLCASSSGGLAGAHTQYFGPGTRLTVL.

The gene calls are TRBV5-4 and TRBJ2-2; TRBD1 aligns across 8 bases. V lost 4 bases to trimming and J lost 2 bases; unmatched junction nucleotides: 10. CDR1 is SGHNT and CDR2 is YYREEE in the germline V gene (reference sequence). This CDR3 spans 17 amino acids. The CDR3 sequence: CASSQWGTGVNTGELFF. The CDR3 DNA reads as TGTGCCAGCAGCCAGTGGGGGACAGGAGTTAACACCGGGGAGCTGTTTTTT.

The chain joins TRBV4-1 to TRBJ2-3; tentatively, D is TRBD1 (6 bases). Germline V CDR1 and CDR2: MGHRA, YSYEKL. Between the trimmed V and J ends, which lost 1 base and 5 bases, there was a span of 7 bases. The CDR3 contains 13 residues. The CDR3 is CASSQVGGDTQYF. The CDR3 DNA is TGCGCCAGCAGCCAAGTAGGGGGAGATACGCAGTATTTT.

The chain uses TRBV7-3 and TRBJ2-2, with TRBD1 identical over 8 bases. The CDR3 extends over 14 amino acids. The V gene's germline CDR1 is SGHTA and CDR2 FQGTGA. V lost 3 bases and J lost 6; bases outside the gene matches: 3. CDR3 protein: CASSLTGEPGELFF. CDR3 sequence (DNA): TGTGCCAGCAGCTTGACAGGGGAACCCGGGGAGCTGTTTTTT. Based on the CDR3 plus reference TRBV7-3 and TRBJ2-2, the full variable domain is GAGVSQTPSNKVTEKGKYVELRCDPISGHTALYWYRQSLGQGPEFLIYFQGTGAADDSGLPNDRFFAVRPEGSVSTLKIQRTERGDSAVYLCASSLTGEPGELFFGEGSRLTVL.

The gene calls are TRBV15 and TRBJ2-5, with D perhaps matching TRBD2 (5 bases). The CDR3 is 16 amino acids. V was trimmed by 1 base and J by 4 bases, leaving 16 bases between them. CDR1 and CDR2 (germline): LNHNV, YYDKDF (reference sequence). This chain's CDR3 is CATSRGGSGGRETQYF. The CDR3 bases are TGTGCCACCAGCAGAGGAGGGTCAGGCGGGCGAGAGACCCAGTACTTC.

The rearrangement uses TRBV29-1 and TRBJ2-3; D unclear. CDR3 length: 15 residues. Germline V CDR1 and CDR2: SQVTM, ANQGSEA. Between the trimmed V and J ends, which lost 3 bases and 0 bases, there was a span of 13 bases. The CDR3 here is CSVDSRIESTDTQYF. DNA of the CDR3: TGCAGCGTTGATTCCCGGATCGAAAGCACAGATACGCAGTATTTT.

This chain uses TRBV20-1 with TRBJ2-1; D remains ambiguous. Germline lookup yields CDR1 DFQATT and CDR2 SNEGSKA (reference sequence). This CDR3 contains 11 residues. Trimming took 4 bases from V and 6 from J, leaving 7 bases between them. The DNA for the CDR3 is TGCAGTGCTAAAGGGCGCAATGAGCAGTTCTTC. As protein: CSAKGRNEQFF.

The chain has TRBV7-9 and TRBJ2-7, with D tentatively TRBD1 (8 bases). Germline-derived CDR1 and CDR2 are SEHNR and FQNEAQ (reference sequence). The CDR3 spans 17 residues. V lost 5 bases and J 5 bases, leaving 25 bases between the germline ends. CDR3 in amino acids: CASSPRTGRSRGDEQYF. CDR3 in DNA: TGTGCCAGCAGCCCGCGGACAGGGCGCTCCCGGGGGGACGAGCAGTACTTC.